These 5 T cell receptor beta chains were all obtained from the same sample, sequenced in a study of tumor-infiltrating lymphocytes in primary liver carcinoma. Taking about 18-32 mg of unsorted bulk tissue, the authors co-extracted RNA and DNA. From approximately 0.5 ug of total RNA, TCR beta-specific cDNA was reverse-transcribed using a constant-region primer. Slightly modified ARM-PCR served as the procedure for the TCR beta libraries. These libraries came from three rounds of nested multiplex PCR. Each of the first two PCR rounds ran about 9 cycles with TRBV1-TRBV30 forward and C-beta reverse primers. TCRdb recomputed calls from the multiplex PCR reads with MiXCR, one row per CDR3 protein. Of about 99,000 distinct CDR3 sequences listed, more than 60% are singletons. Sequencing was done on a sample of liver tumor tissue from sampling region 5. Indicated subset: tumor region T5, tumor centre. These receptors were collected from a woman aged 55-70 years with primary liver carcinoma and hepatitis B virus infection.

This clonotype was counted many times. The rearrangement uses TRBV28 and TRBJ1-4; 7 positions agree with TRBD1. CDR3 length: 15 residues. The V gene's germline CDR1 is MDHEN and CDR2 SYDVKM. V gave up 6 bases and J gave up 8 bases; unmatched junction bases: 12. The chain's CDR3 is CASSPPQGSWEKLFF. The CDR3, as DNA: TGTGCCAGCAGCCCCCCACAGGGGAGTTGGGAAAAACTGTTTTTT. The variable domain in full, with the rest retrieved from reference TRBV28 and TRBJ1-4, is DVKVTQSSRYLVKRTGEKVFLECVQDMDHENMFWYRQDPGLGLRLIYFSYDVKMKEKGDIPEGYSVSREKKERFSLILESASTNQTSMYLCASSPPQGSWEKLFFGSGTQLSVL.

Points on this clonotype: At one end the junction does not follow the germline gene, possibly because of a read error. The CDR3 nucleotides are TGCGCCAGCAACTTGGTCACTGACACCACTAGCACAGATACGCAGTATTTT. Translated: CASNLVTDTTSTDTQYF. The rearrangement uses TRBV5-1 and TRBJ2-3; unclear D gene. Germline V gene lookup returns CDR1 SGHRS and CDR2 YFSETQ. The CDR3 loop spans 17 amino acids.

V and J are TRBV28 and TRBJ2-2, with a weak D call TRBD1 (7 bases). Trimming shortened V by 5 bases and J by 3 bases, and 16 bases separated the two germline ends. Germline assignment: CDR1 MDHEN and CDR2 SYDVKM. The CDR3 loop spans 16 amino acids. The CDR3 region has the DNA TGTGCCAGCAGTCCCCAGGGGGAGGCAGACACCGGGGAGCTGTTTTTT. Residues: CASSPQGEADTGELFF.

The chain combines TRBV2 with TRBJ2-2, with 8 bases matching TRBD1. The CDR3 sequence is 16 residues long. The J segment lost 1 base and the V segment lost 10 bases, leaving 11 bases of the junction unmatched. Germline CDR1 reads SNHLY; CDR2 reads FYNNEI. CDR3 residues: CATPTGDGGNTGELFF. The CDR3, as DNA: TGTGCCACCCCGACAGGGGACGGAGGGAACACCGGGGAGCTGTTTTTT. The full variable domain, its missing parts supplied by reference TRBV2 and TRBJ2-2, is EPEVTQTPSHQVTQMGQEVILRCVPISNHLYFYWYRQILGQKVEFLVSFYNNEISEKSEIFDDQFSVERPDGSNFTLKIRSTKLEDSAMYFCATPTGDGGNTGELFFGEGSRLTVL.

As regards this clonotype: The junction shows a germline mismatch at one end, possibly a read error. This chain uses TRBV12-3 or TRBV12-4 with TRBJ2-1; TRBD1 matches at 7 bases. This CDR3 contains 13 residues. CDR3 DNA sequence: TGTGCCAGCACCACGAACAGGGGCAATGGGCAGTTCTTC. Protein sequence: CASTTNRGNGQFF.